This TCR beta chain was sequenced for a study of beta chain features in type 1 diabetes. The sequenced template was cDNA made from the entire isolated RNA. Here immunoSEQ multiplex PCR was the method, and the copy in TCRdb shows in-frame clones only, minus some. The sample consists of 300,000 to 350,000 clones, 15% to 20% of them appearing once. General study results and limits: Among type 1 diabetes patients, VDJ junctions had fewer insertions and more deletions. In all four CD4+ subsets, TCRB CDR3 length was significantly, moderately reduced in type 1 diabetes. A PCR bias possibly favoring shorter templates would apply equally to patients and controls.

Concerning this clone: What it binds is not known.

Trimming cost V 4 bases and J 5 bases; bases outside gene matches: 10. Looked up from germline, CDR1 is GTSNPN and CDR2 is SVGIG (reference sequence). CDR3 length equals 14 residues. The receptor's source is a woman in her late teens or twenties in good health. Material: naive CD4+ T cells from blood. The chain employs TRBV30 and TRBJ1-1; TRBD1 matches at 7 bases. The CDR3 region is CAWNIGNRGTEAFF. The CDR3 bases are TGTGCCTGGAACATAGGAAACAGGGGTACTGAAGCTTTCTTT.